This TCR beta chain was sequenced in a study of cytomegalovirus exposure and HLA in healthy donors. Broader study findings: Cytomegalovirus status was reportedly diagnosed by the classifier with high specificity and sensitivity. Most subjects' HLA-A and HLA-B alleles were reportedly predicted from TCR beta sequences. Looking again later, the authors saw that most CMV-associated TCR beta chains seemed HLA-restricted.

As to this clone: Its target is not known.

V lost 4 bases to trimming and J lost 8 bases; unmatched junction nucleotides: 7. The CDR3 has 15 residues. Looked up from germline, CDR1 is SEHNR and CDR2 is FQNEAQ (reference sequence). PCR involved 60 Vbeta and 13 Jbeta primers. Original analysis: Later, an analysis found about 80 million unique TCR beta chains, and 8.5 million to 14 million of these were shared. Sequencing was performed with immunoSEQ multiplex PCR; in TCRdb, only in-frame clones are kept and a portion is missing. Clone size and V and J calls were adopted from that table, with D and trimming inferred from the DNA. Of roughly 250,000 clones listed, 75% to 90% were seen once; the top ten hold roughly 0.3%.

This clonotype originated in a girl aged 2 to 10 in good health and CMV-seronegative. Sequencing used PBMCs. This chain uses TRBV7-9 with TRBJ2-1, with TRBD1 identical over 11 bases. CDR3 sequence (DNA): TGTGCCAGCAGCTCCGACAGGACAGGGGGCGATGAGCAGTTCTTC. It translates to CASSSDRTGGDEQFF.